Listed here are 14 T cell receptor beta chains from one sample, sequenced in a study of T-cell reconstitution after alpha-beta-depleted transplantation in children. Preparing the TCRbeta library involved the use of unique molecular identifiers. TCRdb independently ran MiXCR on the PCR reads; one entry per CDR3 protein. The data show some 150,000 distinct CDR3 sequences, with 8.8% seen just once and 15% to 20% held by the top ten. This specimen consisted of PBMCs, mostly from graft donor cells, obtained 180 days after TCRalphabeta/CD19-depleted stem cell transplant. Receptors originate from a female patient aged 2-15 years who had a stem cell transplant for congenital amegakaryocytic thrombocytopenia, so the T cells may come from the graft donor.

This clonotype was seen many times. The chain is built from TRBV28 and TRBJ1-2, with D maybe TRBD1 (6 bases). Germline V gene sequence: CDR1 MDHEN, CDR2 SYDVKM. Trimming removed 6 bases at V and 8 bases at J, with 16 bases between. The CDR3 totals 13 residues. CDR3 sequence (DNA): TGTGCCAGCAGACACACAGGGAGGGAAGGCTACACCTTC. Translation gives CASRHTGREGYTF.

In its sample, this clonotype was seen many times. The chain couples TRBV12-3 or TRBV12-4 to TRBJ2-2; the D gene is possibly TRBD2 (5 bases). With 6 bases removed from V and 4 bases from J, the gap between germline ends came to 15 bases. This CDR3 region has 15 residues. The CDR3 DNA is TGTGCCAGCAGCCTAATGGGCGGGTTCACCGGGGAGCTGTTTTTT. Its protein product is CASSLMGGFTGELFF.

Ten or more counts support this clonotype. This chain uses TRBV5-1 with TRBJ2-6; D may be TRBD2 (5 bases). V lost 0 bases to trimming and J lost 0 bases, with 10 bases between them. Germline V gives CDR1 SGHRS, CDR2 YFSETQ. CDR3 length: 17 residues. The CDR3, as DNA: TGCGCCAGCAGCTTGGGAGGACTCAACTCTGGGGCCAACGTCCTGACTTTC. Amino acids: CASSLGGLNSGANVLTF.

In its sample, this clonotype was seen many times. The rearrangement uses TRBV20-1 and TRBJ2-7; 8 positions agree with TRBD2. Germline loops: CDR1 DFQATT, CDR2 SNEGSKA (reference sequence). Losses at the gene ends were 6 bases for V and 2 bases for J; bases not matched to a gene: 6. The CDR3 covers 13 residues. The CDR3 DNA is TGCAGTGCGCGTAGCGGGGCAACCTACGAGCAGTACTTC. Translation: CSARSGATYEQYF.

This clonotype was picked up many times. The chain links TRBV12-3 or TRBV12-4 to TRBJ1-4, with D perhaps matching TRBD1 (5 bases). V was pared by 3 bases and J by 2 bases, with 7 bases between. The CDR3 covers 14 residues. CDR3 coding DNA: TGTGCCAGCAGTTTTTCAGGGACTAATGAAAAACTGTTTTTT. Translated, it gives CASSFSGTNEKLFF.

This clonotype was recorded a few times. The V and J genes are TRBV10-3 and TRBJ1-2, with 7 bases lining up with TRBD1. J lost 7 bases, V lost 4 bases, and 9 bases had no gene match. Per germline, CDR1 ENHRY and CDR2 SYGVKD. CDR3 length equals 14 residues. The CDR3 nucleotides read TGTGCCATCAGTGCCGACAGGGAGGTTCTTGGCTACACCTTC. This codes for CAISADREVLGYTF.

The chain recombines TRBV20-1 with TRBJ2-1; D uncertain. V was pared by 0 bases and J by 10 bases, with 13 bases between. Looked up from germline, CDR1 is DFQATT and CDR2 is SNEGSKA (reference sequence). The CDR3 totals 13 residues. This chain's CDR3 is CSARDAANLEQFF. The CDR3 bases are TGCAGTGCTAGAGATGCGGCTAACTTAGAGCAGTTCTTC.

This clonotype was seen ten or more times. The chain carries TRBV7-8 and TRBJ1-6, with D perhaps TRBD1 (6 bases). There are 14 residues in the CDR3. V was cut by 2 bases and J by 8 bases, with 10 bases left in between. Germline V CDR1 and CDR2: SGHVS, FQNEAQ. In nucleotides, the CDR3 is TGTGCCAGCAGCTTAAAAGGGGGGGATTCACCCCTCCACTTT. It translates to CASSLKGGDSPLHF.

The chain links TRBV11-2 to TRBJ2-5; the D is unclear. Germline V lookup: CDR1 SGHAT, CDR2 FQNNGV. The CDR3 covers 13 residues. V lost 4 bases and J lost 1, with 7 bases in between. The CDR3 sequence: CASSSTSQETQYF. CDR3 nucleotides: TGTGCCAGCAGCTCTACCTCCCAAGAGACCCAGTACTTC.

This clonotype was counted ten times or more. The chain carries TRBV18 and TRBJ2-7; 8 positions match TRBD1. Trimming at V came to 5 bases and at J to 2 bases, leaving 5 bases not matched to a gene. CDR3 length equals 14 residues. CDR1 and CDR2 from the germline V gene are KGHSH and LQKENI. The CDR3 nucleotides are TGTGCCAGCTCATTCGGACAGGGACCCTACGAGCAGTACTTC. Amino acids: CASSFGQGPYEQYF.

This clonotype was seen ten or more times. V and J are TRBV18 and TRBJ2-7; possibly TRBD1 or TRBD2 for D (5 bases each). V shed 5 bases and J shed 3 bases, with 5 bases lying between them. Per the germline V gene, CDR1 is KGHSH and CDR2 is LQKENI. This CDR3 has 11 amino acids. CDR3: CASSGGYEQYF. The CDR3 DNA follows: TGTGCCAGCTCAGGGGGCTACGAGCAGTACTTC.

This clonotype came up many times. The chain links TRBV12-3 or TRBV12-4 to TRBJ1-4, with unresolved D. The CDR3 extends over 16 amino acids. V gave up 5 bases and J gave up 2 bases, with 15 bases separating them. The CDR3 DNA is TGTGCCAGCAGTGTCGTGACTGGGGTGACTAATGAAAAACTGTTTTTT. Translation: CASSVVTGVTNEKLFF.

The chain employs TRBV20-1 and TRBJ2-3; D is uncertain. V lost 0 bases to trimming and J lost 4 bases, with 14 bases between them. Germline values: CDR1 DFQATT, CDR2 SNEGSKA (reference sequence). This CDR3 is built from 15 residues. CDR3 nucleotides: TGCAGTGCTAGAGAGTTTAGGTACCCGCCAGATACGCAGTATTTT. This translates into CSAREFRYPPDTQYF.

This clonotype was detected a few times. The chain carries TRBV29-1 and TRBJ2-5; no clear D. Germline CDR1 reads SQVTM; CDR2 reads ANQGSEA. CDR3 length: 13 residues. V gave up 2 bases and J gave up 5 bases, with 12 bases separating them. The CDR3 loop reads CSVEFVASETQYF. In DNA form, the CDR3 reads TGCAGCGTTGAATTTGTCGCTTCTGAGACCCAGTACTTC.